This T cell receptor (beta chain) was sequenced during a study of T cells in Graves' hyperthyroidism and ophthalmopathy. The germline V gene encodes CDR1 SGHRS and CDR2 YFSETQ. V was trimmed by 0 bases and J by 5 bases, leaving 14 bases between them. There are 15 residues in the CDR3. Amplified regions were TCR beta CDR3 sequences from RNA transcripts. The TCR CDR3 was amplified in a first-round RT-PCR using the HTBI primer set. Using its own MiXCR run on the multiplex PCR reads, TCRdb lists one record per CDR3 protein. The data hold approximately 720,000 distinct CDR3 sequences, with approximately 18% observed a single time. Broader study findings: A median about 6.2 months before onset, the model predicted ophthalmopathy. Most thyroid-expanded clonotypes above 0.001 were also found in blood.

Diagnosis of hyperthyroidism was new in patients aged 18 to 65, and its duration was under 2 months. This clonotype has only a few counts. Its cognate antigen is unknown. This sequence joins TRBV5-1 and TRBJ2-5; the D is unclear. Material for sequencing was blood. The clonotype comes from a woman aged 45-59 years with Graves' hyperthyroidism that later progressed to Graves' ophthalmopathy. CDR3 region: CASSLARTKDETQYF. Written as DNA, the CDR3 is TGCGCCAGCAGCTTGGCGAGGACCAAAGACGAGACCCAGTACTTC.